What follows is one T cell receptor (beta chain) and its context. This sample stems from a study of control samples from healthy donors and cancer patients. The data were produced by immunoSEQ multiplex PCR, yet TCRdb's version contains in-frame clones alone and is incomplete. The data show about 120,000 clones, with approximately 94% seen just once and less than 4% held by the top ten. The CDR3 sequence is 14 residues long. Trimming pared 4 bases from V and 4 bases from J, leaving 12 bases between. In germline, CDR1 is SGHNT, CDR2 YYREEE (reference sequence). The TCR was taken from a young man in good health. The chain links TRBV5-4 to TRBJ1-3; D uncertain. What was sequenced was blood. CDR3 nucleotides: TGTGCCAGCAGCCGGGAACTTGAGGGAAACACCATATATTTT. Its protein product is CASSRELEGNTIYF. The full variable domain, rest sourced from reference TRBV5-4 and TRBJ1-3, is ETGVTQSPTHLIKTRGQQVTLRCSSQSGHNTVSWYQQALGQGPQFIFQYYREEENGRGNFPPRFSGLQFPNYSSELNVNALELDDSALYLCASSRELEGNTIYFGEGSWLTVV.